This T cell receptor beta chain was captured in a study of control samples from healthy donors and cancer patients. Measured with immunoSEQ multiplex PCR; TCRdb has only the in-frame clones, and not every one. This table holds roughly 95,000 clones, 90% to 95% found once. Trimming cost V 5 bases and J 4 bases, with 13 bases left between them. The CDR3 extends over 14 amino acids. Germline CDR1 reads SGDLS; CDR2 reads YYNGEE. The origin of this receptor is a young woman in good health. The rearrangement joins TRBV9 to TRBJ2-4; no clear D gene. Source material: blood. Written as DNA, the CDR3 is TGTGCCAGCAGTGATACAGTATCGAAAAACATTCAGTACTTC. Amino acids: CASSDTVSKNIQYF.